These T cell receptor beta chains were read from a single sample in a study of blood T cell repertoires in COVID-19. Assay used: immunoSEQ multiplex PCR; TCRdb lists only in-frame clones, some missing. Of roughly 300,000 clones listed, around 90% are singletons. Material for sequencing was peripheral blood. These receptors were taken from a woman in her 30s with COVID-19, enrolled during active disease. The CDR3 runs from the conserved cysteine through the conserved F or W. Each record gives: D gene, CDR3 length, clone size, V gene, J gene, CDR3 protein, CDR3 DNA. The D gene is left open where the match is weak. Only some rows state a clone size, as once, few, many or a class for expanded clones.

>NA|16|NA|TRBV9|TRBJ1-1
CASSEAPWAGEGGAFF
TGTGCCAGCAGCGAAGCCCCCTGGGCAGGGGAGGGTGGAGCTTTCTTT
>TRBD2|15|NA|TRBV7-3|TRBJ2-3
CASSLVSGNTDTQYF
TGTGCCAGCAGCTTAGTCAGCGGGAACACAGATACGCAGTATTTT
>TRBD2|14|NA|TRBV6-2/TRBV6-3|TRBJ2-3
CASSASGRTDTQYF
TGTGCCAGCAGTGCTAGCGGACGAACAGATACGCAGTATTTT
>NA|16|NA|TRBV5-1|TRBJ2-2
CASSLSLDRNTGELFF
TGCGCCAGCAGCCTATCCCTCGACAGGAACACCGGGGAGCTGTTTTTT
>NA|15|NA|TRBV6-4|TRBJ2-2
CASSENPGHTGELFF
TGTGCCAGCAGTGAGAACCCAGGGCACACCGGGGAGCTGTTTTTT
>NA|16|few|TRBV4-1|TRBJ2-7
CASSQESGVSSYEQYF
TGCGCCAGCAGCCAAGAATCGGGGGTCAGCTCCTACGAGCAGTACTTC
>NA|14|NA|TRBV6-5|TRBJ2-7
CASSRGTRVYEQYF
TGTGCCAGCAGTCGCGGGACTCGCGTCTACGAGCAGTACTTC
>TRBD2|16|NA|TRBV28|TRBJ2-7
CASRYLPRGTAYEQYF
TGTGCCAGCAGATACCTTCCGCGGGGGACTGCCTACGAGCAGTACTTC
>NA|13|NA|TRBV21-1|TRBJ2-4
CASSKVREGIQYF
TGTGCCAGCAGCAAAGTGAGGGAAGGCATTCAGTACTTC
>NA|12|NA|TRBV2|TRBJ2-4
CASRERENIQYF
TGTGCCAGTCGGGAGAGGGAAAACATTCAGTACTTC
>NA|14|NA|TRBV18|TRBJ1-2
CASSPNRENYGYTF
TGTGCCAGCTCACCAAACAGGGAAAACTATGGCTACACCTTC
>NA|14|once|TRBV28|TRBJ1-5
CASSLLSGAQPQHF
TGTGCCAGCAGTTTATTATCCGGTGCTCAGCCCCAGCATTTT
>TRBD1|17|NA|TRBV6-6|TRBJ1-2
CASIRTGGASANYGYTF
TGTGCCAGCATTCGGACAGGGGGCGCGTCCGCTAACTATGGCTACACCTTC
>TRBD1|13|NA|TRBV2|TRBJ1-1
CASSSDRGTEAFF
TGTGCCAGCAGTTCAGACAGGGGCACTGAAGCTTTCTTT
>NA|13|NA|TRBV6-5|TRBJ1-3
CASTRGNGNTIYF
TGTGCCAGCACCAGAGGGAATGGAAACACCATATATTTT
>NA|12|NA|TRBV28|TRBJ2-5
CASRTVYGTQYF
TGTGCCAGCAGGACTGTATACGGGACCCAGTACTTC
>NA|14|NA|TRBV24-1|TRBJ2-2
CATSGRTMTGELFF
TGTGCCACCAGTGGGAGGACCATGACCGGGGAGCTGTTTTTT
>TRBD1|12|NA|TRBV30|TRBJ1-2
CAQTPGGYGYTF
TGTGCCCAAACCCCAGGGGGCTATGGCTACACCTTC
>TRBD2|16|NA|TRBV7-2|TRBJ2-3
CASRRSSGRWKDTQYF
TGTGCCAGCAGACGTTCTAGCGGGAGGTGGAAAGATACGCAGTATTTT
>NA|15|few|TRBV5-1|TRBJ1-1
CASSLSGALNTEAFF
TGCGCCAGCAGCCTATCGGGAGCCCTGAACACTGAAGCTTTCTTT
>TRBD1|14|NA|TRBV28|TRBJ1-1
CASSPGGRNTEAFF
TGTGCCAGCAGTCCAGGGGGCAGGAACACTGAAGCTTTCTTT